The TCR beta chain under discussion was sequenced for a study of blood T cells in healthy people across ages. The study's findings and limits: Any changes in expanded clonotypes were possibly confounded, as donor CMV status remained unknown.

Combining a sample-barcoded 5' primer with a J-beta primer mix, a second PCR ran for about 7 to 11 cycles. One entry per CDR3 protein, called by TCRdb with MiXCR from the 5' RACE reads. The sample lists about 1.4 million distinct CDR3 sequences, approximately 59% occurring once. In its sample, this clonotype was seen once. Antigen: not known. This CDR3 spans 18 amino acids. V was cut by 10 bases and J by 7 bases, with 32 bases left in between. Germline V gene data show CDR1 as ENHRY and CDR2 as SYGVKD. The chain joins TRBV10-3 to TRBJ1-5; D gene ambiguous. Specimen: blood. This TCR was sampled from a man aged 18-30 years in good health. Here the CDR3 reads CATFTHFDRAAHGQPQHF. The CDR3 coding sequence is TGTGCCACCTTCACCCATTTTGACCGGGCCGCACACGGACAGCCCCAGCATTTT.